This passage covers 18 T cell receptor beta chains from one sample sequenced in a study of T cell repertoires in cytomegalovirus infection. TCRdb re-called the reads with MiXCR, one entry per CDR3 protein. The data contain about 500,000 distinct CDR3 sequences, roughly 34% of them seen just once; the ten biggest clones take up around a sixth. These TCRs are of unknown antigen specificity. The starting material was cultured PBMCs, obtained from culture after CMV antigen stimulation. These receptors all stem from a human donor in good health (CMV status not recorded). Some clones in this sample may be carry-over from other donors' samples.

This clonotype was detected a few times. V gene TRBV12-5 combines with J gene TRBJ2-3, with D perhaps matching TRBD2 (6 bases). This CDR3 is built from 13 residues. The germline V gene has CDR1 LGHNT and CDR2 FRNRAP. V lost 6 bases to trimming and J lost 0 bases, with 7 bases between them. CDR3 protein: CASGEGSTDTQYF. In nucleotides, the CDR3 is TGTGCTAGTGGGGAGGGTAGCACAGATACGCAGTATTTT.

This chain links TRBV2 with TRBJ2-1; the match to TRBD2 covers 8 bases. The CDR3 spans 14 residues. J gave up 6 bases and V 4 bases, and 5 bases lay outside the gene matches. From germline, CDR1 is SNHLY and CDR2 FYNNEI. The CDR3 coding sequence is TGTGCCAGCAGTGCCGGGACTAGTTTCAATGAGCAGTTCTTC. Translation: CASSAGTSFNEQFF.

This chain links TRBV7-2 with TRBJ2-2; no clear D gene. The germline V and J ends were trimmed by 1 base and 5 bases, with 11 bases remaining between them. Germline V gives CDR1 SGHTA, CDR2 FQGNSA. This CDR3 has 15 amino acids. CDR3 coding DNA: TGTGCCAGCAGCTTAGTCGCCCTAGTAACCGGGGAGCTGTTTTTT. Protein sequence: CASSLVALVTGELFF.

This clonotype was seen a few times. The rearrangement uses TRBV7-6 and TRBJ2-3; D gene unclear. Deletions cut 0 bases from V and 5 bases from J, with 6 bases between. Germline assignment: CDR1 SGHVS and CDR2 FNYEAQ. The CDR3 runs to 13 residues. The CDR3 DNA is TGTGCCAGCAGCTTAGCGGAGCGAGATACGCAGTATTTT. This codes for CASSLAERDTQYF.

A few counts support this clonotype. The J gene is TRBJ2-3, the V gene TRBV27; TRBD2 matches 8 bases. The germline V gene has CDR1 MNHEY and CDR2 SMNVEV (reference sequence). The CDR3 is made up of 14 amino acids. J lost 11 bases, V lost 4 bases, and 11 bases had no gene match. The CDR3 sequence: CASSSTGGPVGQYF. The CDR3 DNA reads TGTGCCAGCAGTTCCACGGGAGGGCCAGTGGGGCAGTATTTT.

This clonotype was counted many times. The V and J genes are TRBV7-2 and TRBJ2-7; no reliable D call. V was cut by 3 bases and J by 2 bases, with 8 bases left in between. The CDR3 spans 13 residues. Germline V gene sequence: CDR1 SGHTA, CDR2 FQGNSA. The CDR3 DNA follows: TGTGCCAGCAGCTTTTACATGACCTACGAGCAGTACTTC. Translation gives CASSFYMTYEQYF.

The rearrangement uses TRBV10-3 and TRBJ2-7; TRBD2 agrees at 11 bases. Germline lookup yields CDR1 ENHRY and CDR2 SYGVKD. J gave up 0 bases and V 4 bases, and 11 bases lay outside the gene matches. CDR3 length: 18 residues. The CDR3 loop reads CAISGYRVGTSGSYEQYF. In DNA form, the CDR3 reads TGTGCCATCAGTGGGTACAGGGTGGGGACTAGCGGCTCCTACGAGCAGTACTTC.

This clonotype has a handful of counts. The chain has TRBV7-3 and TRBJ2-7, with D possibly being TRBD1 or TRBD2 (5 bases each). V lost 2 bases and J lost 0, with 11 bases in between. This CDR3 comprises 15 residues. CDR1 is SGHTA and CDR2 is FQGTGA in the germline V gene. The CDR3 nucleotides are TGTGCCAGCAGCTTAGCCGGGGACGTCTCCTACGAGCAGTACTTC. It specifies CASSLAGDVSYEQYF.

The chain employs TRBV19 and TRBJ1-2, with D tentatively TRBD1 (5 bases). V lost 3 bases, J lost 5 bases, and 16 bases lay in between. This CDR3 comprises 15 residues. Germline lookup yields CDR1 LNHDA and CDR2 SQIVND (reference sequence). CDR3 sequence (DNA): TGTGCCAGTAGTATTGTCGGCAGGGTGTGGTATGGCTACACCTTC. Translated, it gives CASSIVGRVWYGYTF.

V is TRBV4-3 and J is TRBJ2-1; 9 bases map to TRBD2. Trimming removed 6 bases from V and 6 bases from J; junction bases left unmatched: 6. CDR3 length: 14 amino acids. The germline CDR1 and CDR2 sequences are LGHNA and YSLEER. The CDR3 sequence: CASSPLAGFNEQFF. The CDR3 bases are TGCGCCAGCAGTCCGCTAGCGGGGTTCAATGAGCAGTTCTTC.

This clonotype was recorded a few times. The chain uses TRBV7-2 and TRBJ2-3; weak D call: TRBD1 (6 bases). The CDR3 runs to 14 residues. Germline CDR1 is SGHTA and CDR2 is FQGNSA. V was cut by 5 bases and J by 9 bases, with 18 bases left in between. CDR3 DNA sequence: TGTGCCAGCAGCAGGGACAACCCTCCGTCGACGCAGTATTTT. Translation: CASSRDNPPSTQYF.

In this sample, this clonotype turned up many times. The CDR3 region has the DNA TGTGCCAGCAGCCGGACCCAACTCAATGAGCAGTTCTTC. Encoded protein: CASSRTQLNEQFF. This rearrangement joins TRBV7-2 to TRBJ2-1; D remains ambiguous. Germline CDR1 SGHTA, CDR2 FQGNSA. Trimming shortened V by 5 bases and J by 6 bases, and 11 bases separated the two germline ends. This CDR3 has 13 residues.

In DNA form, the CDR3 reads TGTGCCAGCAGCGAGGGGACTAGCGGGCTCCAAGAGACCCAGTACTTC. Protein: CASSEGTSGLQETQYF. The genes are TRBV9 and TRBJ2-5, with 12 bases aligning to TRBD2. V lost 3 bases, J lost 1 base, and 4 bases stayed unmatched. The length of the CDR3 is 16 residues. CDR1 and CDR2 (germline): SGDLS, YYNGEE.

V and J are TRBV5-6 and TRBJ2-3, with TRBD1 as a possible D gene (6 bases). The CDR3 contains 15 residues. CDR1 and CDR2 from the germline V gene are SGHDT and YYEEEE. Trimming took 0 bases from V and 7 from J, leaving 15 bases between them. As DNA, the CDR3 is TGTGCCAGCAGCTTGGAAGGACAGCTCTTCTATACGCAGTATTTT. Residues: CASSLEGQLFYTQYF.

The chain links TRBV28 to TRBJ2-3, with 8 bases matching TRBD2. The CDR3 has 17 amino acids. V dropped 7 bases and J dropped 1; count of bases not matched to a gene: 13. CDR1 is MDHEN and CDR2 is SYDVKM in the germline V gene. This CDR3 reads CASTPNERERGTDTQYF. As DNA, the CDR3 is TGTGCCAGCACCCCTAACGAGCGGGAGCGCGGCACAGATACGCAGTATTTT.

This chain joins TRBV5-4 and TRBJ2-1, with D tentatively TRBD2 (5 bases). Between the trimmed V and J ends, which lost 1 base and 8 bases, there was a span of 13 bases. CDR1 and CDR2 (germline): SGHNT, YYREEE (reference sequence). The CDR3 is 14 residues long. The CDR3 region has the DNA TGTGCCAGCAGCTTGCCGGAGACTAAGGATGAGCAGTTCTTC. The encoded protein is CASSLPETKDEQFF.

This clonotype was picked up many times. The chain employs TRBV7-2 and TRBJ2-2; D is ambiguous. The CDR3 runs 12 residues. The germline CDR1 and CDR2 sequences are SGHTA and FQGNSA. Trimming stripped 6 bases from V and 3 bases from J, with 5 bases between. CDR3 sequence reads: CASRPDTGELFF. CDR3 sequence (DNA): TGTGCCAGCAGACCCGACACCGGGGAGCTGTTTTTT.

The rearrangement joins TRBV12-5 to TRBJ2-2; maybe TRBD2 (5 bases). The CDR3 covers 16 residues. The V gene's germline CDR1 is LGHNT and CDR2 FRNRAP. Between the trimmed V and J ends, which lost 1 base and 1 base, there was a span of 10 bases. The CDR3 reads CASGLDPRGNTGELFF. CDR3 coding DNA: TGTGCTAGTGGTTTGGACCCCCGGGGGAACACCGGGGAGCTGTTTTTT.